This is a list of T cell receptor beta chains from one sample in a study of STAT5B mutations in CD4+ large granular lymphocyte leukemia. Sequencing used immunoSEQ multiplex PCR; TCRdb keeps in-frame clones, though not all of them. Of more than 30,000 clones listed, around nine tenths were seen once; the top ten hold over 0.4%. Sequencing input: CD4+ T cells from blood buffy coats. These receptors all stem from a human donor in good health. The CDR3 runs from the conserved cysteine through the conserved F or W. Each record gives: V gene, clone size, J gene, D gene, CDR3 protein, CDR3 DNA. The D gene is left open where the match is weak. Expanded clones are given a class, and other clones once, few, many or no size at all.

>TRBV18|-|TRBJ2-2|-
CASSPGRVGELFF
TGTGCCAGCTCACCAGGTCGGGTCGGGGAGCTGTTTTTT
>TRBV6-5|few|TRBJ2-1|TRBD1
CASGDRGGNNEQFF
TGTGCCAGCGGGGACAGGGGGGGGAACAATGAGCAGTTCTTC
>TRBV10-2|-|TRBJ2-1|TRBD2
CASSGTSGSYNEQFF
TGCGCCAGCAGTGGGACTAGCGGTTCCTACAATGAGCAGTTCTTC
>TRBV10-3|-|TRBJ2-7|TRBD2
CATQLATTYEQYF
TGTGCCACTCAACTAGCGACCACCTACGAGCAGTACTTC
>TRBV7-8|-|TRBJ2-7|TRBD1
CASSLEGQGYEQYF
TGTGCCAGCAGCCTTGAGGGACAGGGCTACGAGCAGTACTTC
>TRBV27|-|TRBJ2-5|-
CASREGSRETQYF
TGTGCCAGCAGGGAAGGCTCCAGGGAGACCCAGTACTTC
>TRBV29-1|-|TRBJ1-5|-
CSVERGQANQPQHF
TGCAGCGTTGAGCGGGGGCAGGCCAATCAGCCCCAGCATTTT
>TRBV29-1|-|TRBJ2-1|-
CSVVVGVEQFF
TGCAGCGTTGTGGTAGGGGTTGAGCAGTTCTTC
>TRBV18|-|TRBJ1-5|-
CASSPDNNQPQHF
TGTGCCAGCTCACCGGACAACAATCAGCCCCAGCATTTT
>TRBV7-9|-|TRBJ2-4|TRBD2
CASSPTHGLADAKNIQYF
TGTGCCAGCAGCCCCACCCATGGACTAGCGGACGCCAAAAACATTCAGTACTTC
>TRBV15|-|TRBJ2-1|TRBD2
CATSQGLLAGVNEQFF
TGTGCCACCAGCCAGGGGCTACTAGCGGGAGTCAATGAGCAGTTCTTC
>TRBV19|-|TRBJ2-7|TRBD1
CASSRGRGLDYEQYF
TGTGCCAGTAGTCGCGGCAGGGGGCTTGACTACGAGCAGTACTTC
>TRBV11-2|once|TRBJ2-7|-
CASRDPSLYEQYF
TGTGCCAGCCGTGACCCTTCCCTTTACGAGCAGTACTTC
>TRBV10-1|-|TRBJ1-3|-
CASSLSGSKTGNTIYF
TGCGCCAGCTCCCTGAGTGGATCCAAGACTGGAAACACCATATATTTT
>TRBV27|once|TRBJ1-5|-
CVSSLHRVNQPQHF
TGTGTCAGCAGTCTACACAGGGTCAATCAGCCCCAGCATTTT
>TRBV2|-|TRBJ1-2|-
CASSETIYGYTF
TGTGCCAGCAGTGAAACGATATATGGCTACACCTTC
>TRBV5-4|-|TRBJ2-1|TRBD2
CASSLMTSGRSSYNEQFF
TGTGCCAGCAGCTTGATGACTAGCGGACGGAGCTCCTACAATGAGCAGTTCTTC
>TRBV19|few|TRBJ2-2|TRBD2
CASSVSSGTHRELFF
TGTGCCAGTAGTGTATCTAGCGGGACTCACCGGGAGCTGTTTTTT
>TRBV9|-|TRBJ2-1|-
CASSVDLGGVTYNEQFF
TGTGCCAGCAGCGTAGACTTGGGCGGGGTTACCTACAATGAGCAGTTCTTC
>TRBV28|-|TRBJ1-5|-
CASRPLRVQPQHF
TGTGCCAGCAGACCCCTCAGGGTGCAGCCCCAGCATTTT
>TRBV28|-|TRBJ2-7|-
CASSPRLEQYF
TGTGCCAGCAGTCCGAGACTGGAGCAGTACTTC
>TRBV19|-|TRBJ2-7|-
CASSINPDLQYF
TGTGCCAGTAGTATAAATCCGGACTTGCAGTACTTC
>TRBV28|-|TRBJ2-7|-
CASSERLYEQYF
TGTGCCAGCAGTGAAAGATTATACGAGCAGTACTTC
>TRBV6-6|once|TRBJ1-1|-
CASSSDFGSSNTEAFF
TGTGCCAGCAGTTCGGACTTTGGGTCCTCGAACACTGAAGCTTTCTTT
>TRBV7-9|-|TRBJ1-6|-
CASSLSGNDNSPLHF
TGTGCCAGCAGCTTATCAGGGAATGATAATTCACCCCTCCACTTT
>TRBV5-1|-|TRBJ2-5|TRBD1
CASGRTGGYGETQYF
TGCGCCAGCGGACGGACAGGGGGTTATGGAGAGACCCAGTACTTC
>TRBV7-2|-|TRBJ1-1|-
CASSRRQRATEAFF
TGTGCCAGCAGCCGCCGCCAGCGGGCCACTGAAGCTTTCTTT
>TRBV6-6|once|TRBJ2-1|-
CAHNQGMSGNEQFF
TGTGCCCACAATCAAGGGATGTCCGGCAATGAGCAGTTCTTC
>TRBV6-5|-|TRBJ1-2|-
CASSEEGSGYTF
TGTGCCAGCAGTGAAGAGGGGTCTGGCTACACCTTC
>TRBV2|-|TRBJ2-7|-
CASKVGAEQYF
TGTGCCAGCAAGGTGGGGGCCGAGCAGTACTTC
>TRBV7-6|-|TRBJ1-1|-
CASSPGSGRASNTEAFF
TGTGCCAGCAGCCCCGGAAGCGGCCGGGCCTCGAACACTGAAGCTTTCTTT
>TRBV5-4|-|TRBJ2-1|TRBD2
CASSLIRTSGYNEQFF
TGTGCCAGCAGCTTGATCAGGACTAGCGGATACAATGAGCAGTTCTTC
>TRBV10-3|-|TRBJ1-2|-
CAISEGPRLSYGYTF
TGTGCCATCAGTGAAGGCCCCCGGCTTAGCTATGGCTACACCTTC
>TRBV5-6|-|TRBJ2-1|-
CASSLFRNEQFF
TGTGCCAGCAGCTTGTTTCGCAATGAGCAGTTCTTC
>TRBV6-5|-|TRBJ2-7|-
CASSYSGVSYEQYF
TGTGCCAGCAGTTACTCGGGAGTCTCCTACGAGCAGTACTTC
>TRBV5-1|-|TRBJ1-1|TRBD1
CASSSDRAMNTEAFF
TGCGCCAGCAGCTCAGACAGGGCAATGAACACTGAAGCTTTCTTT
>TRBV11-3|-|TRBJ2-7|TRBD2
CASSLPSGRALSVDEQYF
TGTGCCAGCAGCTTACCTAGCGGGAGGGCCTTATCCGTCGACGAGCAGTACTTC
>TRBV19|-|TRBJ1-5|-
CASMGFVRDQPQHF
TGTGCCAGTATGGGTTTTGTCCGAGATCAGCCCCAGCATTTT
>TRBV4-2|-|TRBJ1-2|TRBD1
CASSQVGRQGRGYTF
TGTGCCAGCAGCCAAGTTGGGCGACAGGGGAGAGGCTACACCTTC
>TRBV29-1|-|TRBJ2-7|-
CSVGREYEQYF
TGCAGCGTTGGTCGGGAATACGAGCAGTACTTC
>TRBV2|-|TRBJ2-1|TRBD2
CASSPASGPHNEQFF
TGTGCCAGCAGCCCAGCTAGCGGCCCCCACAATGAGCAGTTCTTC
>TRBV5-4|-|TRBJ2-7|-
CASSLRGASYEQYF
TGTGCCAGCAGCTTGCGGGGGGCTTCCTACGAGCAGTACTTC
>TRBV7-6|-|TRBJ2-5|-
CASSSSETQGETQYF
TGTGCCAGCAGCTCCTCCGAGACGCAGGGGGAGACCCAGTACTTC
>TRBV7-9|-|TRBJ2-3|-
CASSFGMGSTDTQYF
TGTGCCAGCAGCTTCGGTATGGGGAGCACAGATACGCAGTATTTT
>TRBV19|-|TRBJ1-4|-
CATSRGPNEKLFF
TGTGCCACTTCCAGGGGACCTAATGAAAAACTGTTTTTT